A selection of T cell receptor beta chains follows, all from one sample in a study of shared clonotypes between healthy human individuals. Repertoires were generated with immunoSEQ multiplex PCR, while TCRdb's copy carries only in-frame clones and drops some. The sample contains about 1.1 million clones, roughly 80% of which appear only once. The sequenced sample was memory CD4+ T cells from PBMCs. The receptor source for this set is a man in his late teens or twenties in good health. Some clones in this sample may be carry-over from other donors' samples. CDR3s include the opening cysteine and the closing phenylalanine or tryptophan. The D gene is left open where the match is weak. Not all rows give a size; the values are once, few, many and, for expanded clones, a class.

clone size	V gene	J gene	D gene	CDR3 protein	CDR3 DNA
once	TRBV4-1	TRBJ2-4	-	CASSQPGGGKNIQYF	TGCGCCAGCAGCCAGCCAGGGGGAGGCAAAAACATTCAGTACTTC
-	TRBV2	TRBJ2-5	-	CAGEEGLYQETQYF	TGTGCCGGAGAAGAGGGCCTCTACCAAGAGACCCAGTACTTC
-	TRBV4-1	TRBJ1-5	-	CASSQEGSVRNQPQHF	TGCGCCAGCAGCCAAGAAGGGAGTGTTCGCAATCAGCCCCAGCATTTT
-	TRBV2	TRBJ2-2	-	CASSTIMAGELFF	TGTGCCAGCAGCACCATTATGGCCGGGGAGCTGTTTTTT
-	TRBV5-1	TRBJ1-2	TRBD1	CASSSDLTGGGYTF	TGCGCCAGCAGCTCCGACTTGACAGGGGGAGGCTACACCTTC
once	TRBV5-4	TRBJ1-2	TRBD1	CASSLGGTGRLRPPYGYTF	TGTGCCAGCAGCTTGGGGGGGACAGGGCGCCTCCGCCCCCCTTATGGCTACACCTTC
-	TRBV14	TRBJ2-1	TRBD2	CASSQDWAGRPILSSYNEQFF	TGTGCCAGCAGCCAAGATTGGGCCGGGAGGCCCATATTAAGCTCCTACAATGAGCAGTTCTTC
-	TRBV5-1	TRBJ2-3	TRBD1	CASSPGQALGDTQYF	TGCGCCAGCAGCCCCGGACAGGCTCTGGGAGATACGCAGTATTTT
-	TRBV5-5	TRBJ1-3	-	CASRATGFSGNTIYF	TGTGCCAGCAGGGCAACAGGCTTCTCTGGAAACACCATATATTTT
-	TRBV18	TRBJ2-1	-	CASSPQGTGLGEQFF	TGTGCCAGCTCACCACAGGGGACTGGGCTAGGTGAGCAGTTCTTC
-	TRBV9	TRBJ1-3	-	CASSVAEAIVPSGNTIYF	TGTGCCAGCAGCGTGGCAGAAGCTATAGTCCCCTCTGGAAACACCATATATTTT
-	TRBV5-5	TRBJ1-1	-	CASSLGVSTEAFF	TGTGCCAGCAGCTTGGGGGTGAGCACTGAAGCTTTCTTT
-	TRBV29-1	TRBJ2-1	TRBD2	CSVGGRGGMSYNEQFF	TGCAGCGTTGGAGGGCGCGGGGGAATGTCCTACAATGAGCAGTTCTTC
-	TRBV2	TRBJ1-4	TRBD1	CASSRTGATNEKLFF	TGTGCCAGCAGCCGGACAGGTGCAACTAATGAAAAACTGTTTTTT
-	TRBV7-9	TRBJ2-2	-	CASSLVRSGPLNTGELFF	TGTGCCAGCAGCCTAGTACGCTCCGGCCCCTTGAACACCGGGGAGCTGTTTTTT
-	TRBV29-1	TRBJ2-5	-	CSVERGRGETQYF	TGCAGCGTTGAAAGAGGCAGGGGAGAGACCCAGTACTTC
-	TRBV5-1	TRBJ2-3	-	CASSLGRAAISTDTQYF	TGCGCCAGCAGCTTAGGGCGAGCCGCGATATCCACAGATACGCAGTATTTT
-	TRBV5-1	TRBJ2-7	TRBD1	CASSSRQGALYEQYF	TGCGCCAGCAGCTCGAGACAGGGGGCGCTTTACGAGCAGTACTTC
-	TRBV4-1	TRBJ1-1	TRBD1	CASSLEDRSTEAFF	TGCGCCAGCAGCCTTGAGGACAGGAGCACTGAAGCTTTCTTT
-	TRBV19	TRBJ1-4	-	CATQPSAATNEKLFF	TGTGCCACCCAACCCTCAGCTGCAACTAATGAAAAACTGTTTTTT
-	TRBV7-7	TRBJ2-3	TRBD1	CASSPTGGGTDTQYF	TGTGCCAGCAGTCCGACAGGGGGCGGCACAGATACGCAGTATTTT
many	TRBV30	TRBJ1-5	-	CAWSVGGRMQPQHF	TGTGCCTGGAGTGTGGGGGGGCGCATGCAGCCCCAGCATTTT
-	TRBV7-9	TRBJ1-1	-	CASSFLIGQLNTEAFF	TGTGCCAGCAGCTTTTTAATCGGACAGCTTAACACTGAAGCTTTCTTT
-	TRBV6-1	TRBJ1-1	-	CASSATWGTEAFF	TGTGCCAGCAGTGCCACTTGGGGCACTGAAGCTTTCTTT
few	TRBV28	TRBJ2-1	TRBD1	CASSFIQGVYNEQFF	TGTGCCAGCAGTTTCATCCAGGGGGTTTACAATGAGCAGTTCTTC
many	TRBV30	TRBJ1-1	-	CAWREDPNTEAFF	TGTGCCTGGAGAGAAGACCCGAACACTGAAGCTTTCTTT
-	TRBV9	TRBJ2-1	TRBD2	CASSVGTSVYNEQFF	TGTGCCAGCAGCGTAGGCACTAGCGTGTACAATGAGCAGTTCTTC
-	TRBV7-9	TRBJ2-3	-	CASSLFGGPADTQYF	TGTGCCAGCAGCTTATTTGGGGGGCCCGCAGATACGCAGTATTTT
few	TRBV28	TRBJ2-1	-	CASTPLAAHNEQFF	TGTGCCAGCACACCCTTAGCGGCTCACAATGAGCAGTTCTTC
-	TRBV27	TRBJ2-5	TRBD2	CASRKRGTRASGFLETQYF	TGTGCCAGCAGAAAAAGGGGCACCAGGGCTAGCGGGTTTCTCGAGACCCAGTACTTC
-	TRBV7-2	TRBJ1-3	-	CASSPRRGGSGNTIYF	TGTGCCAGCAGCCCGCGACGAGGGGGCTCTGGAAACACCATATATTTT
-	TRBV5-5	TRBJ2-1	-	CASSLAVVAGEAKNEQFF	TGTGCCAGCAGCTTGGCGGTCGTGGCAGGGGAGGCTAAAAATGAGCAGTTCTTC
-	TRBV6-5	TRBJ2-7	TRBD2	CASSYSSGSYEQYF	TGTGCCAGCAGTTACTCTAGCGGGAGTTACGAGCAGTACTTC
-	TRBV25-1	TRBJ1-4	-	CASSDRSTNEKLFF	TGTGCCAGCAGTGACCGGAGTACTAATGAAAAACTGTTTTTT
-	TRBV18	TRBJ1-1	-	CASSPMANTEAFF	TGTGCCAGCTCACCCATGGCGAACACTGAAGCTTTCTTT
-	TRBV7-8	TRBJ2-5	TRBD1	CASSRRQGALETQYF	TGTGCCAGCAGCCGCCGCCAGGGGGCTTTAGAGACCCAGTACTTC
-	TRBV28	TRBJ2-7	TRBD2	CASSLRLAGGYEQYF	TGTGCCAGCAGTTTGCGGCTAGCGGGGGGCTACGAGCAGTACTTC
once	TRBV11-1	TRBJ1-1	-	CASSLLQGQTRAFF	TGTGCCAGCAGCTTACTCCAAGGACAGACGAGAGCTTTCTTT
few	TRBV18	TRBJ1-1	-	CASTKGNEAFF	TGTGCCAGCACAAAGGGGAATGAAGCTTTCTTT
-	TRBV5-6	TRBJ2-3	-	CASSWGVRSTDTQYF	TGTGCCAGCAGCTGGGGGGTACGAAGCACAGATACGCAGTATTTT
-	TRBV28	TRBJ2-1	-	CASRTTFGPYNEQFF	TGTGCCAGCAGGACGACTTTCGGCCCCTACAATGAGCAGTTCTTC
-	TRBV10-3	TRBJ2-2	TRBD2	CAISGLGLAGGAGELFF	TGTGCCATCAGTGGACTCGGACTAGCGGGAGGGGCCGGGGAGCTGTTTTTT
-	TRBV7-6	TRBJ2-1	-	CASSDPMRYSYNEQFF	TGTGCCAGCAGCGACCCTATGCGCTACTCCTACAATGAGCAGTTCTTC
-	TRBV18	TRBJ2-7	TRBD1	CASSPSGGEDEQYF	TGTGCCAGCTCACCATCAGGGGGCGAAGACGAGCAGTACTTC
-	TRBV11-1	TRBJ2-7	-	CASSLGFSYEQYF	TGTGCCAGCAGCCTTGGGTTTTCCTACGAGCAGTACTTC
-	TRBV18	TRBJ1-5	-	CASSPERQGGLEPQHF	TGTGCCAGCTCACCTGAGAGGCAGGGAGGGTTGGAGCCCCAGCATTTT
-	TRBV4-1	TRBJ2-7	-	CASSGLTASYEQYF	TGCGCCAGCAGCGGGTTGACAGCTTCCTACGAGCAGTACTTC
few	TRBV9	TRBJ2-1	-	CASSVVLGARAHEQFF	TGTGCCAGCAGCGTAGTCCTTGGTGCCAGGGCACATGAGCAGTTCTTC
-	TRBV15	TRBJ2-7	TRBD2	CATSRDPSYGGEQYF	TGTGCCACCAGCAGAGACCCTTCTTACGGGGGGGAGCAGTACTTC
-	TRBV2	TRBJ2-3	-	CASAVGDTQYF	TGTGCCAGCGCTGTTGGAGATACGCAGTATTTT
-	TRBV11-2	TRBJ1-1	-	CASRTTVNTEAFF	TGTGCCAGCAGGACTACAGTGAACACTGAAGCTTTCTTT
many	TRBV4-1	TRBJ2-5	-	CASSQANRETQYF	TGCGCCAGCAGCCAAGCCAATAGAGAGACCCAGTACTTC
-	TRBV5-4	TRBJ2-3	-	CASRMEGVDTQYF	TGTGCCAGCAGGATGGAGGGGGTAGATACGCAGTATTTT
-	TRBV7-8	TRBJ2-7	-	CASSLLASFGGYEQYF	TGTGCCAGCAGCCTGCTAGCGTCTTTTGGGGGGTACGAGCAGTACTTC
-	TRBV7-2	TRBJ2-7	-	CASSRIAASYEQYF	TGTGCCAGCAGCCGCATAGCGGCCTCCTACGAGCAGTACTTC
-	TRBV4-1	TRBJ1-2	-	CASSQANYGYTF	TGCGCCAGCAGCCAGGCCAATTATGGCTACACCTTC
-	TRBV19	TRBJ2-7	-	CASSTGRNEQYF	TGTGCCAGTAGTACGGGCCGGAACGAGCAGTACTTC